These T cell receptor beta chains were read from a single sample in a study of cytomegalovirus exposure and HLA in healthy donors. Profiled with immunoSEQ multiplex PCR; TCRdb holds only in-frame clones, not every one. The sample yields about 120,000 clones, over 8% seen once. Material: PBMCs. Receptors were obtained from a man between 25 and 39 years old in good health and CMV-seronegative. The CDR3 runs from the conserved cysteine through the conserved F or W. The order of the fields is clone size, D gene, J gene, V gene, CDR3 DNA, CDR3 protein. D genes are given only for firm matches. Clone size is stated in some rows and not others, as once, few, many or a class when expanded.

NA	NA	TRBJ2-6	TRBV5-1	TGCGCCAGCAGCTTGGCTGGGAGCTCTGGGGCCAACGTCCTGACTTTC	CASSLAGSSGANVLTF
NA	TRBD1	TRBJ1-2	TRBV10-3	TGTGCCATCAGTGAGTCCCTCCAGGGGGCGGTTGTTGGCTACACCTTC	CAISESLQGAVVGYTF
few	NA	TRBJ1-5	TRBV4-3	TGCGCCAGCAGCCAAGATTGGGGACATAGCAATCAGCCCCAGCATTTT	CASSQDWGHSNQPQHF
few	TRBD1	TRBJ1-5	TRBV27	TGTGCCAGCAGTTCCAGAAGACAGGGTACAGGTCAGCCCCAGCATTTT	CASSSRRQGTGQPQHF
NA	TRBD1	TRBJ1-6	TRBV5-1	TGCGCCAGCAGCCCATTGGACAGGGAAAATTCACCCCTCCACTTT	CASSPLDRENSPLHF
NA	NA	TRBJ1-1	TRBV6-1	TGTGCCAGCAGTGAAGACTGGGGCGGCACTGAAGCTTTCTTT	CASSEDWGGTEAFF
few	NA	TRBJ2-3	TRBV30	TGTGCCTGGAGTAGGGCCCGACGGGGAGAAACGCAGTATTTT	CAWSRARRGETQYF
few	NA	TRBJ1-1	TRBV25-1	TGTGCCAGCAGTCCTCACACTGAAGCTTTCTTT	CASSPHTEAFF
few	TRBD2	TRBJ2-2	TRBV11-2	TGTGCCAGCAGGACTAGCGGGGGGGCCGCTGGGGAGCTGTTTTTT	CASRTSGGAAGELFF
NA	NA	TRBJ1-1	TRBV27	TGTGCCAGCAGCCCAACACGGAACACTGAAGCTTTCTTT	CASSPTRNTEAFF
NA	NA	TRBJ2-7	TRBV28	TGTGCCAGCAGTTTTAGCCCTTTACGAAACTCCTACGAGCAGTACTTC	CASSFSPLRNSYEQYF
few	NA	TRBJ2-7	TRBV14	TGTGCCAGCAGCCAAGCCCCTGGTGGAGGTGGGACCTACGAGCAGTACTTC	CASSQAPGGGGTYEQYF
NA	NA	TRBJ1-2	TRBV15	TGTGCCACCGGCAGCGGGAACTATGGCTACACCTTC	CATGSGNYGYTF
few	TRBD1	TRBJ2-7	TRBV19	TGTGCCAGCCTTCCGGGACAGGGGGCCCGCGAGCAGTACTTC	CASLPGQGAREQYF
NA	NA	TRBJ1-2	TRBV18	TGTGCCAGCTCACCTTCATTGACAGGACGGAGCTATGGCTACACCTTC	CASSPSLTGRSYGYTF
NA	TRBD2	TRBJ2-1	TRBV6-1	TGTGCCAGCAGTGAACTAGCGGGGGGGTCGGATGAGCAGTTCTTC	CASSELAGGSDEQFF
NA	NA	TRBJ2-4	TRBV9	TGTGCCAGCAGCTTCAGCCCGGGCCCGGGGGCCAAAAACATTCAGTACTTC	CASSFSPGPGAKNIQYF
few	TRBD2	TRBJ2-7	TRBV7-2	TGTGCCAGCAGCTTAGCCCCTAGCGGGGGGCGGTACGAGCAGTACTTC	CASSLAPSGGRYEQYF
NA	TRBD1	TRBJ2-7	TRBV11-3	TGTGCCAGCAGCGGGACAGAGAAAGGGAAAAGTTTCTCCTACGAGCAGTACTTC	CASSGTEKGKSFSYEQYF
NA	TRBD2	TRBJ2-1	TRBV5-1	TGCGCCAGCAGCCTACTAGCGGGGGGGACCTACAATGAGCAGTTCTTC	CASSLLAGGTYNEQFF
NA	NA	TRBJ1-2	TRBV27	TGTGCCAGCGCCGGGGGAGTTGGCTATGGCTACACCTTC	CASAGGVGYGYTF
NA	NA	TRBJ2-5	TRBV7-9	TGTGCCAGCAGCGGATCCAGGGCATCAGCAGAGACCCAGTACTTC	CASSGSRASAETQYF
NA	TRBD1	TRBJ2-5	TRBV5-4	TGTGCCAGCAGCTCCGATCCGGGACAGGGTTTTGTGGCTTTACAAGAGACCCAGTACTTC	CASSSDPGQGFVALQETQYF
few	TRBD2	TRBJ2-5	TRBV30	TGTGCCTGGAGTGTAAAGGGGAGGGCCGCGGAGACCCAGTACTTC	CAWSVKGRAAETQYF
few	TRBD1	TRBJ1-2	TRBV4-2	TGTGCCAGCAGCCAATCACAACAGGGGAACTATGGCTACACCTTC	CASSQSQQGNYGYTF
NA	NA	TRBJ1-2	TRBV11-3	TGTGCCAGCAGCGCGGCGAGGAACTCAGCTGGCTACACCTTC	CASSAARNSAGYTF
NA	TRBD1	TRBJ2-7	TRBV7-9	TGTGCCAGCAGCCATCCGGGACAGGAAAGAAGCTCCTACGAGCAGTACTTC	CASSHPGQERSSYEQYF
few	TRBD2	TRBJ2-1	TRBV4-1	TGCGCCAGCAGCCGCCGGGGCTTAGCGGGAGTCGATAATGAGCAGTTCTTC	CASSRRGLAGVDNEQFF
few	NA	TRBJ1-4	TRBV30	TGTGCCTGGAGGCTCCTACAGGGAAGTGAAAAACTGTTTTTT	CAWRLLQGSEKLFF
NA	NA	TRBJ1-5	TRBV27	TGTGCCAGCCGCCGGGGAAAGGGCAATCAGCCCCAGCATTTT	CASRRGKGNQPQHF
NA	NA	TRBJ1-4	TRBV19	TGTGCCAGTAGTATAGATATGGGGGCTGCAACTAATGAAAAACTGTTTTTT	CASSIDMGAATNEKLFF
few	TRBD2	TRBJ2-3	TRBV19	TGTGCCAGTAGGTTGGCCGGGAGGAGCACAGATACGCAGTATTTT	CASRLAGRSTDTQYF